A selection of T cell receptor beta chains follows, all from one sample in a study of cytomegalovirus exposure and HLA in healthy donors. Repertoires were generated with immunoSEQ multiplex PCR, while TCRdb's copy carries only in-frame clones and drops some. The sample includes about 170,000 clones, around four fifths of them seen just once. The sequenced sample was PBMCs. The origin of the receptors is a female donor in good health and CMV-seronegative. The CDR3 runs from the conserved cysteine through the conserved F or W. D genes are given only for firm matches. Clone size, where shown, is once, few, many, or a class for clones that have expanded.

TRBJ1-1,TRBV11-2,NA,TRBD1,CASSVTGGSMNTEAFF,TGTGCCAGCAGCGTAACAGGGGGCTCGATGAACACTGAAGCTTTCTTT
TRBJ2-3,TRBV27,few,NA,CASSLSGGALTDTQYF,TGTGCCAGCAGTTTATCAGGCGGGGCTCTCACAGATACGCAGTATTTT
TRBJ2-3,TRBV14,once,TRBD2,CASSQLAGLADTQYF,TGTGCCAGCAGCCAACTAGCGGGACTCGCAGATACGCAGTATTTT
TRBJ2-1,TRBV14,NA,TRBD2,CASSQDLVLAGEDEILDEQFF,TGTGCCAGCAGCCAAGATTTGGTGCTAGCGGGGGAGGATGAAATTCTCGATGAGCAGTTCTTC
TRBJ1-6,TRBV5-4,NA,NA,CASSLEGFNSPLHF,TGTGCCAGCAGCTTGGAGGGGTTCAATTCACCCCTCCACTTT
TRBJ2-1,TRBV7-9,NA,NA,CASSLGGIHNEQFF,TGTGCCAGCAGCTTAGGAGGTATCCACAATGAGCAGTTCTTC
TRBJ2-1,TRBV4-1,NA,NA,CASSQGGPEQFF,TGCGCCAGCAGCCAGGGGGGACCAGAGCAGTTCTTC
TRBJ2-1,TRBV2,NA,TRBD2,CASSEALEREGFWEQFF,TGTGCCAGCAGTGAAGCCCTAGAGCGGGAGGGGTTCTGGGAGCAGTTCTTC
TRBJ1-1,TRBV5-1,NA,NA,CASSLEPGQLEAFF,TGCGCCAGCAGCTTAGAACCGGGACAACTGGAAGCTTTCTTT
TRBJ1-1,TRBV30,NA,TRBD1,CAWGQGGRTEAFF,TGTGCCTGGGGACAGGGGGGAAGGACTGAAGCTTTCTTT
TRBJ2-1,TRBV19,NA,TRBD2,CASSIDYRGGARYNEQFF,TGTGCCAGTAGTATAGATTACCGCGGGGGGGCCAGGTACAATGAGCAGTTCTTC
TRBJ1-2,TRBV7-3,NA,TRBD1,CASSFDRAAYGYTF,TGTGCCAGCAGCTTTGACAGGGCTGCCTATGGCTACACCTTC
TRBJ2-2,TRBV30,few,TRBD1,CAWSSTGVGELFF,TGTGCCTGGAGTTCGACAGGGGTCGGGGAGCTGTTTTTT
TRBJ2-5,TRBV28,NA,TRBD2,CASSQPAGGETQYF,TGTGCCAGCAGCCAACCTGCGGGAGGAGAGACCCAGTACTTC
TRBJ2-1,TRBV5-6,few,NA,CASSLLLQGGGNEQFF,TGTGCCAGCAGCTTGTTGTTGCAGGGAGGGGGCAATGAGCAGTTCTTC
TRBJ1-1,TRBV5-1,NA,NA,CASSLDVGGQGLGNTEAFF,TGCGCCAGCAGCCTAGACGTCGGTGGGCAGGGCCTGGGGAACACTGAAGCTTTCTTT
TRBJ1-5,TRBV25-1,NA,NA,CASSPGGRTRDQPQHF,TGTGCCAGCAGCCCCGGAGGAAGGACCCGGGATCAGCCCCAGCATTTT
TRBJ2-3,TRBV5-1,few,TRBD1,CASSYRGDTQYF,TGCGCCAGCAGCTACAGGGGAGATACGCAGTATTTT
TRBJ2-1,TRBV7-9,NA,TRBD1,CASSGGQGVWFF,TGTGCCAGCAGCGGGGGACAGGGGGTCTGGTTCTTC
TRBJ1-1,TRBV18,NA,TRBD1,CASSPDPHRGTEAFF,TGTGCCAGCTCACCAGATCCCCACAGGGGAACTGAAGCTTTCTTT
TRBJ1-6,TRBV16,once,NA,CASSRQTGPPLHF,TGTGCCAGCAGCCGACAGACAGGCCCACCCCTCCACTTT
TRBJ2-5,TRBV6-5,NA,NA,CASSYSGPETQYF,TGTGCCAGCAGTTACTCGGGGCCAGAGACCCAGTACTTC
TRBJ2-2,TRBV19,NA,NA,CASRSGGPNTGELFF,TGTGCCAGTAGGTCCGGGGGGCCGAACACCGGGGAGCTGTTTTTT
TRBJ1-1,TRBV6-5,NA,NA,CASSQRGQANTEAFF,TGTGCCAGCAGCCAACGAGGGCAGGCGAACACTGAAGCTTTCTTT
TRBJ1-3,TRBV15,NA,NA,CATTTGGSGNTIYF,TGTGCCACCACCACCGGGGGCTCTGGAAACACCATATATTTT